This T cell receptor beta chain came from a study of control samples from healthy donors and cancer patients. This clone was recorded a few times. Trimming removed 4 bases from V and 4 bases from J; junction bases left unmatched: 9. This CDR3 comprises 16 residues. Germline values: CDR1 SGHDT, CDR2 YYEEEE. The repertoire was sequenced with immunoSEQ multiplex PCR; TCRdb's copy has only in-frame clones and lacks some. The profile covers some 100,000 clones, with approximately 86% appearing a single time and roughly 15% taken by the ten largest. This chain connects TRBV5-6 to TRBJ1-2, with TRBD1 identical over 11 bases. Sequenced: blood. The sequence derives from a man aged 25 to 40 in good health. Here the CDR3 reads CASSLGQGVESYGYTF. The DNA for the CDR3 is TGTGCCAGCAGCCTGGGACAGGGGGTGGAGAGCTATGGCTACACCTTC.